These T cell receptor beta chains were read from a single sample in a study of T cell repertoires in cytomegalovirus infection. TCRdb reprocessed the reads via MiXCR and lists one record per CDR3 protein. The sample consists of some 150,000 distinct CDR3 sequences, 20% to 25% of them appearing once. Sequencing was done on a sample of PBMCs. The receptors were gathered from a human donor in good health (CMV status not recorded). Some clones in this sample may be carry-over from other donors' samples. Both conserved end residues are part of each CDR3. Each record gives: clone size, J gene, D gene, V gene, CDR3 DNA, CDR3 protein. A D gene is named only where the DNA matches it firmly. The listing skips clone size in some rows; elsewhere it reads once, few, many or a size class.

few | TRBJ1-4 | NA | TRBV5-6 | TGTGCCAGCAGCTTCGGGACGGTTCGGGATGAAAAACTGTTTTTT | CASSFGTVRDEKLFF
NA | TRBJ2-5 | NA | TRBV20-1 | TGCAGTGCTAGAGATCTCTGGGCTCAAGAAACCCAGTACTTC | CSARDLWAQETQYF
many | TRBJ2-7 | TRBD2 | TRBV7-2 | TGTGCCAGCACCCAGACTAGCGGCGCTTCCTACGAGCAGTACTTC | CASTQTSGASYEQYF
few | TRBJ2-7 | TRBD2 | TRBV2 | TGTGCCAGCAGCACGGGGCCAGCGGGGTCCTACGAGCAGTACTTC | CASSTGPAGSYEQYF
NA | TRBJ1-2 | NA | TRBV28 | TGTGCCAGCAGTTTAGGATACGCTTTCCGTCAAAGATCTGGCTACACCTTC | CASSLGYAFRQRSGYTF
NA | TRBJ1-1 | NA | TRBV7-3 | TGTGCCAGCAGCTTGGGCAGGGAGGACACTGAAGCTTTCTTT | CASSLGREDTEAFF
few | TRBJ1-4 | NA | TRBV7-9 | TGTGCCAGCAGACGGGACGCTTTGCAGACTAATGAAAAACTGTTTTTT | CASRRDALQTNEKLFF
many | TRBJ2-1 | NA | TRBV15 | TGTGCCACCAGCAGCGGGCAGCAGGCTTACAATGAGCAGTTCTTC | CATSSGQQAYNEQFF
many | TRBJ2-1 | NA | TRBV7-9 | TGTGCCAGCAGCCCGGTGGGAGTGAGTGAGCAGTTCTTC | CASSPVGVSEQFF
many | TRBJ1-4 | NA | TRBV5-6 | TGTGCCAGCAGCGGCGGCCCCGACCTAGGTGAAAAACTGTTTTTT | CASSGGPDLGEKLFF
many | TRBJ2-1 | NA | TRBV12-3/TRBV12-4 | TGTGCCAGCACCATGGGACAACCGGGGTTGAGTGAGCAGTTCTTC | CASTMGQPGLSEQFF
few | TRBJ1-5 | NA | TRBV6-5 | TGTGCCAGCAGTCGCCTAGGTGGCCAGCATCCACTTCATCAGCCCCAGCATTTT | CASSRLGGQHPLHQPQHF
NA | TRBJ2-1 | NA | TRBV12-3/TRBV12-4 | TGTGCCAGCAGTCCTACCACAGGGATTAGCGACAATGAGCAGTTCTTC | CASSPTTGISDNEQFF
many | TRBJ2-1 | TRBD2 | TRBV28 | TGTGCCAGCACTTTAGCTAGCGGGGTGTACAATGAGCAGTTCTTC | CASTLASGVYNEQFF
medium-sized | TRBJ2-5 | TRBD2 | TRBV7-2 | TGTGCCAGCAGCTTAGTATCCCGGGGGGGCGAGACCCAGTACTTC | CASSLVSRGGETQYF
once | TRBJ1-2 | NA | TRBV20-1 | TGCAGTGCTAGAGCCGACTCGGATGGCTACACCTTC | CSARADSDGYTF
many | TRBJ2-7 | NA | TRBV7-2 | TGTGCCAGCAGCCCTAGGCGGGGCTACGAGCAGTACTTC | CASSPRRGYEQYF
NA | TRBJ2-1 | NA | TRBV27 | TGTGCCAGCAGTTTTATAAGTTTCAATGAGCAGTTCTTC | CASSFISFNEQFF
NA | TRBJ1-1 | NA | TRBV5-1 | TGCGCCAGCAGCTTGGTGTTGGGGACTGAAGCTTTCTTT | CASSLVLGTEAFF
NA | TRBJ1-2 | NA | TRBV24-1 | TGTGCCACCAGTGATTCGACCTACTATGGCTACACCTTC | CATSDSTYYGYTF
many | TRBJ2-3 | TRBD2 | TRBV11-2 | TGTGCCAGCAGCCGACTAGCGGGAGGGACAGATACGCAGTATTTT | CASSRLAGGTDTQYF
few | TRBJ1-5 | TRBD1 | TRBV20-1 | TGCAGTGCTAGAGATCCGGGACAGGGGGCGAGTAGCAATCAGCCCCAGCATTTT | CSARDPGQGASSNQPQHF
NA | TRBJ2-5 | NA | TRBV12-3/TRBV12-4 | TGTGCCAGCAACACGGGGTACCAAGAGACCCAGTACTTC | CASNTGYQETQYF
NA | TRBJ2-2 | TRBD1 | TRBV30 | TGTGCCTGGACCCAACAGGGGTGGCAATACGGGGAGCTGTTTTTT | CAWTQQGWQYGELFF
once | TRBJ2-4 | TRBD1 | TRBV20-1 | TGCAGTGCCGAGCCCTTCGACAGGGTCGGAAACATTCAGTACTTC | CSAEPFDRVGNIQYF
NA | TRBJ1-1 | NA | TRBV6-5 | TGTGCCAGCGAGAGCGACAGAAGCGGGAACACTGAAGCTTTCTTT | CASESDRSGNTEAFF
few | TRBJ2-7 | NA | TRBV2 | TGTGCCAGCAGTGAAGCAGGGACCGGGACAACTCCTTACGAGCAGTACTTC | CASSEAGTGTTPYEQYF
many | TRBJ2-2 | TRBD1 | TRBV7-2 | TGTGCCAGCAGGACGAACTTAGGACAGGGGGCAACCGGGGAGCTGTTTTTT | CASRTNLGQGATGELFF
few | TRBJ1-6 | NA | TRBV28 | TGTGCCAGCAGTTACCCGAGGGGGGCCAATTCACCCCTCCACTTT | CASSYPRGANSPLHF
few | TRBJ2-1 | NA | TRBV27 | TGTGCCAGCAACCTAGCAGCCTCCTACAATGAGCAGTTCTTC | CASNLAASYNEQFF
NA | TRBJ2-1 | NA | TRBV28 | TGTGCCAGCGGGGGAGGCAATGAGCAGTTCTTC | CASGGGNEQFF
many | TRBJ1-1 | NA | TRBV7-8 | TGTGCCAGCAGCCCACCATTGAACACTGAAGCTTTCTTT | CASSPPLNTEAFF
NA | TRBJ2-5 | TRBD2 | TRBV6-6 | TGTGCCAGCACGCTCGGGGGGGTGGAGACCCAGTACTTC | CASTLGGVETQYF
few | TRBJ2-2 | TRBD1 | TRBV27 | TGTGCCAGCAGCCGCAGGCTTACAGGGGATTCCGGGGAGCTGTTTTTT | CASSRRLTGDSGELFF
once | TRBJ2-2 | TRBD2 | TRBV29-1 | TGCAGCGTTGGCGGGGGAACGAACACCGGGGAGCTGTTTTTT | CSVGGGTNTGELFF
many | TRBJ1-1 | TRBD1 | TRBV7-9 | TGTGCCAGCAGCGCCAGGGGGACGTACACTGAAGCTTTCTTT | CASSARGTYTEAFF
NA | TRBJ2-3 | TRBD2 | TRBV14 | TGTGCCAGCAGCCACGAATTAGCGGGGGATACGCAGTATTTT | CASSHELAGDTQYF
NA | TRBJ2-1 | NA | TRBV13 | TGTGCCAGCAGGTTGAGGAATGAGCAGTTCTTC | CASRLRNEQFF
NA | TRBJ2-1 | NA | TRBV7-3 | TGTGCCAGCAGCTCAATGGGGTTGCGGGGACCGTTCTTC | CASSSMGLRGPFF
NA | TRBJ1-6 | NA | TRBV20-1 | TGCAGTGTCCCGACATTAGGGAATTCACCCCTCCACTTT | CSVPTLGNSPLHF
many | TRBJ2-1 | NA | TRBV7-2 | TGTGCCAGCAGCTTTATTCCAGTAGATGAGCAGTTCTTC | CASSFIPVDEQFF
NA | TRBJ1-2 | NA | TRBV2 | TGTGCCAGCAGTGAAGCCCCGCAGGGGAGTCATGGCTACACCTTC | CASSEAPQGSHGYTF
NA | TRBJ1-5 | TRBD1 | TRBV28 | TGTGCCAGCAGTTCCCAGGGGGCCAGCAATCAGCCCCAGCATTTT | CASSSQGASNQPQHF
NA | TRBJ2-7 | TRBD1 | TRBV5-6 | TGTGCCAGCAGCACGCGCGGGACAGGCCCCTACGAGCAGTACTTC | CASSTRGTGPYEQYF
few | TRBJ1-5 | NA | TRBV12-3/TRBV12-4 | TGTGCCAGCAGTTCGGAGGGAATTGGTAATCAGCCCCAGCATTTT | CASSSEGIGNQPQHF
NA | TRBJ2-7 | TRBD2 | TRBV20-1 | TGCAGTGCGGCGGGACTATCCTACGAGCAGTACTTC | CSAAGLSYEQYF